This TCR beta chain was sequenced in a study of blood T cell repertoires in COVID-19. TCRdb's copy holds only in-frame clones and misses some; the assay was immunoSEQ multiplex PCR. The data show roughly 160,000 clones, with 82% seen just once and 18% held by the top ten. This CDR3 contains 20 residues. With 0 bases clipped from V and 0 bases from J, the junction kept 7 bases outside the gene matches. Germline CDR1 reads SGHRS; CDR2 reads YFSETQ. The specimen sequenced was PBMCs or T cells enriched from blood (not recorded which). The sequence came from a man aged 55 to 70 who had recovered from COVID-19. This chain connects TRBV5-1 to TRBJ2-2; 14 bases map to TRBD2. The CDR3 nucleotides are TGCGCCAGCAGCTTGGTGTACGGACTAGCGGGAGGTTCGAACACCGGGGAGCTGTTTTTT. Translating it yields CASSLVYGLAGGSNTGELFF.